The clone carrying this T cell receptor (beta chain) was seen a handful of times. Antigen unknown. There are 15 residues in the CDR3. The germline gives CDR1 MRHNA, CDR2 SNTAGT. V was trimmed by 1 base and J by 3 bases, leaving 11 bases between them. The sample comes from a study of T-cell memory formation after mild COVID-19. Study-level information: TCR clusters were largely donor specific.

Study-wide findings and caveats: Cross-reactive memory appears to have joined, as suggested by some responding clones showing up in pre-infection memory. The CD4+ clones that contracted clustered mainly within CM and EM, and the CD8+ clones concentrated in EMRA. There was no confirmation that second-wave clones peaking on day 37 were SARS-CoV-2 specific.

MiXCR was run by TCRdb on the 5' RACE reads, yielding one entry per CDR3 protein. Here the sample spans under 450,000 distinct CDR3 sequences, about a quarter being singletons. The rearrangement uses TRBV6-4 and TRBJ2-3; possibly TRBD1 or TRBD2 for D (6 bases each). The receptor's source is an adult woman who had mild COVID-19 (a few samples of this study predate the infection). Cell type and time point are not known. Input material: PBMCs or a T cell subset sorted from them (not recorded which). In DNA, the CDR3 is TGTGCCAGCAGTGACTTCCTAGGGGGGACAGATACGCAGTATTTT. Translation gives CASSDFLGGTDTQYF.